What follows are 13 T cell receptor beta chains derived from one specimen sequenced in a study of Graves' ophthalmopathy and Graves' hyperthyroidism. Amplification of the TCR beta CDR3 regions used RNA transcripts (as template). First-round RT-PCR employed HTBI primers, with a second-round multiplex PCR after it. TCRdb fed the multiplex PCR reads into MiXCR, producing one record per CDR3 protein. The sample carries 500,000 to 800,000 distinct CDR3 sequences, approximately 39% recorded once. Sequencing was done on a sample of peripheral blood. The origin of the receptors is an adult man with Graves' ophthalmopathy.

The count of this clonotype is one. The chain is built from TRBV7-2 and TRBJ1-2; tentatively, D is TRBD1 (6 bases). V gave up 5 bases and J gave up 4 bases, with 17 bases separating them. This CDR3 has 15 residues. The germline V gene has CDR1 SGHTA and CDR2 FQGNSA. This chain's CDR3 is CASSDVRGPSYGYTF. CDR3 nucleotides: TGTGCCAGCAGCGATGTTCGGGGGCCTAGCTATGGCTACACCTTC.

V is TRBV9 and J is TRBJ2-3, with unresolved D. This CDR3 has 14 residues. Trimming cost V 0 bases and J 1 base, with 6 bases left between them. Germline V gene sequence: CDR1 SGDLS, CDR2 YYNGEE. In nucleotides, the CDR3 is TGTGCCAGCAGCGTAGGCCACGGCACAGATACGCAGTATTTT. Protein sequence: CASSVGHGTDTQYF.

Notes on this clonotype: The germline gene is not matched at one end of the junction; a read error may be the cause. V is TRBV10-3 and J is TRBJ1-1; D gene unclear. In germline, CDR1 is ENHRY, CDR2 SYGVKD. The CDR3 is made up of 13 amino acids. This CDR3 reads CASSDFPETEAFF. The CDR3 DNA is TGTGCCAGCAGTGATTTTCCCGAGACAGAAGCTTTCTTT.

This clonotype was seen many times. The gene calls are TRBV7-9 and TRBJ2-2; the D is unclear. V was clipped by 1 base and J by 10 bases, with 10 bases between them. The CDR3 has 13 residues. Germline CDR1 is SEHNR and CDR2 is FQNEAQ (reference sequence). In nucleotides, the CDR3 is TGTGCCAGCAGCTTAGGCAGCACAATGGAGCTGTTTTTT. Amino acid sequence: CASSLGSTMELFF.

The chain combines TRBV20-1 with TRBJ1-5, with 8 bases aligning to TRBD1. Germline V gene data show CDR1 as DFQATT and CDR2 as SNEGSKA (reference sequence). The CDR3 extends over 12 amino acids. V trimming: 6 bases; J trimming: 9 bases; junction bases outside the gene matches: 7. The CDR3 loop is CSAEKTGVPQHF. The CDR3 nucleotides read TGCAGTGCCGAAAAGACAGGGGTGCCCCAGCATTTT.

This rearrangement joins TRBV24-1 to TRBJ2-5, with D tentatively TRBD1 (5 bases). V lost 12 bases to trimming and J lost 4 bases, with 17 bases between them. The germline CDR1 and CDR2 sequences are KGHDR and SFDVKD. The CDR3 covers 13 residues. The CDR3 DNA follows: TGTGCCCACCAAGCAGGGTTAGCAGAGACCCAGTACTTC. Protein: CAHQAGLAETQYF.

The chain uses TRBV9 and TRBJ2-7; D might be TRBD2 (5 bases). Germline values: CDR1 SGDLS, CDR2 YYNGEE. The CDR3 loop spans 15 amino acids. Trimming pared 5 bases from V and 1 base from J, leaving 16 bases between. The CDR3 sequence is CASSYSAEGSYEQYF. DNA for the CDR3: TGTGCCAGCAGTTACTCGGCCGAGGGTTCCTACGAGCAGTACTTC.

This clonotype was observed at least ten times. This chain uses TRBV24-1 with TRBJ2-7, with 10 nucleotides matching TRBD1. In germline, CDR1 is KGHDR, CDR2 SFDVKD. The trim removed 5 bases at V and 5 bases at J, leaving 8 bases unmatched. The CDR3 contains 15 residues. Written as DNA, the CDR3 is TGTGCCACCAGTGCCCCCGGGACAGGGGACAACGAGCAGTACTTC. Translation gives CATSAPGTGDNEQYF.

There are many counts of this clonotype. The V and J genes are TRBV10-3 and TRBJ2-7; 9 bases line up with TRBD1. Germline CDR1 and CDR2: ENHRY and SYGVKD. The length of the CDR3 is 15 residues. The ends lost 2 bases at V and 2 bases at J; junction bases unmatched: 4. The CDR3 sequence is CAISERQGGTYEQYF. CDR3 sequence (DNA): TGTGCCATCAGTGAGAGACAGGGGGGGACCTACGAGCAGTACTTC.

The chain employs TRBV30 and TRBJ1-4; the D is unclear. This CDR3 spans 13 amino acids. V shed 4 bases and J shed 3 bases, with 9 bases lying between them. Germline V CDR1 and CDR2: GTSNPN, SVGIG (reference sequence). As DNA, the CDR3 is TGTGCCTGGACGAGCCGGGCTAATGAAAAACTGTTTTTT. This encodes CAWTSRANEKLFF.

This clonotype has a count of ten or more. The rearrangement joins TRBV7-9 to TRBJ1-1; the match to TRBD1 covers 9 bases. The CDR3 has 15 residues. J was trimmed by 3 bases and V by 5 bases; bases with no gene match: 7. Germline loops: CDR1 SEHNR, CDR2 FQNEAQ (reference sequence). The CDR3 DNA follows: TGTGCCAGCAGCGATCCGGGACAGGGATACACTGAAGCTTTCTTT. Protein sequence: CASSDPGQGYTEAFF.

As for this clonotype: At one of its ends the junction is not consistent with the germline gene, which may arise from a read error. V usage is TRBV5-5 and J usage is TRBJ2-5; 11 positions agree with TRBD1. CDR3 length: 15 amino acids. The germline V gene has CDR1 SGHKS and CDR2 YYEKEE (reference sequence). For the CDR3, the DNA is TGTGACAGCAGCTCGGACAGGGGGCTCCATGAGACCCAGTACTTC. It encodes CDSSSDRGLHETQYF.

This clonotype was detected many times. J is TRBJ2-7 and V is TRBV29-1; D unclear. This CDR3 is built from 11 residues. Per the germline V gene, CDR1 is SQVTM and CDR2 is ANQGSEA. Trimming shortened V by 3 bases and J by 3 bases, and 6 bases separated the two germline ends. The CDR3 DNA sequence: TGCAGCGTTGAGTGGGGCTACGAGCAGTACTTC. This encodes CSVEWGYEQYF.